Listed here is a single TCR beta chain. Germline-derived CDR1 and CDR2 are DFQATT and SNEGSKA (reference sequence). The CDR3 has 13 residues. V lost 1 base and J 7 bases, leaving 11 bases between the germline ends. Unique molecular identifiers tagged the TCRbeta library. In TCRdb, the PCR reads were re-called with MiXCR into one record per CDR3 protein. The table lists about 980,000 distinct CDR3 sequences, about 26% of them singletons. The source of the sample is a study of T-cell reconstitution after alpha-beta-depleted transplantation in children. The sequenced sample was PBMCs, mostly from graft donor cells, obtained 360 days after TCRalphabeta/CD19-depleted stem cell transplant. This clonotype originated in a boy less than two years old who had a stem cell transplant for SCID, so the T cells may come from the graft donor. V and J are TRBV20-1 and TRBJ1-5; D gene unclear. CDR3 nucleotide sequence: TGCAGTGCTAGAGGGGCAGGCGGGCAGCCCCAGCATTTT. As protein: CSARGAGGQPQHF.